The 29 T cell receptor beta chains below come from one sample, sequenced in a study of blood T cell repertoires in COVID-19. Sequencing used immunoSEQ multiplex PCR; TCRdb keeps in-frame clones, though not all of them. The data contain over 200,000 clones, about 88% of them singletons. Input material: peripheral blood. The source of these receptors is a woman aged 40 to 50 with acute or convalescent COVID-19.

V and J are TRBV7-2 and TRBJ1-1; weak D call: TRBD1 (6 bases). Trimming shortened V by 6 bases and J by 7 bases, and 15 bases separated the two germline ends. The CDR3 sequence is 13 residues long. Germline V CDR1 and CDR2: SGHTA, FQGNSA. In DNA form, the CDR3 reads TGTGCCAGCAGGTTCGCAGGGGCGGGTGAAGCTTTCTTT. Encoded protein: CASRFAGAGEAFF. The variable domain in full, completed from reference TRBV7-2 and TRBJ1-1, reads GAGVSQSPSNKVTEKGKDVELRCDPISGHTALYWYRQSLGQGLEFLIYFQGNSAPDKSGLPSDRFSAERTGGSVSTLTIQRTQQEDSAVYLCASRFAGAGEAFFGQGTRLTVV.

The rearrangement joins TRBV25-1 to TRBJ1-2; TRBD1 might be the D (5 bases). The CDR3 runs to 14 residues. The germline V gene has CDR1 MGHDK and CDR2 SYGVNS. Trimming removed 2 bases at V and 7 bases at J, with 14 bases between. The CDR3 coding sequence is TGTGCCAGCAGTGAAGGAACTCAGGGTCGTGGCTACACCTTC. This translates into CASSEGTQGRGYTF.

V is TRBV6-6 and J is TRBJ1-3, with 7 positions matching TRBD1. This CDR3 spans 16 amino acids. After removal of 5 bases from V and 3 bases from J, the junction contained 10 bases not matched to a gene. Germline V gene data show CDR1 as MNHNY and CDR2 as SVGAGI (reference sequence). The CDR3: CASSAKTGTGGNTIYF. DNA of the CDR3: TGTGCCAGCAGTGCCAAGACAGGGACCGGTGGAAACACCATATATTTT.

This sequence joins TRBV2 and TRBJ1-2; D remains ambiguous. The germline gives CDR1 SNHLY, CDR2 FYNNEI. The CDR3 is 14 amino acids. Deletions cut 2 bases from V and 0 bases from J, with 7 bases between. The CDR3 protein is CASSELGANYGYTF. Written as DNA, the CDR3 is TGTGCCAGCAGTGAATTGGGAGCTAACTATGGCTACACCTTC.

This chain links TRBV6-5 with TRBJ2-3, with TRBD1 matching 7 bases. The trim removed 5 bases at V and 3 bases at J, leaving 2 bases unmatched. The CDR3 runs to 13 residues. The germline V gene encodes CDR1 MNHEY and CDR2 SVGAGI. The DNA for the CDR3 is TGTGCCAGCAGTCGGGACAGTACAGATACGCAGTATTTT. Residues: CASSRDSTDTQYF.

This rearrangement joins TRBV24-1 to TRBJ2-5, with 7 bases that match TRBD2. The V gene's germline CDR1 is KGHDR and CDR2 SFDVKD. The CDR3 covers 16 residues. J gave up 4 bases and V 5 bases, and 12 bases lay outside the gene matches. The CDR3 loop is CATSAPISGARETQYF. In DNA form, the CDR3 reads TGTGCCACCAGTGCCCCCATCAGCGGGGCGCGAGAGACCCAGTACTTC.

This chain uses TRBV5-1 with TRBJ2-2, with D possibly TRBD2 on 6 matching bases. Germline CDR1 SGHRS, CDR2 YFSETQ. This CDR3 has 14 residues. V was cut by 0 bases and J by 6 bases, with 9 bases left in between. In DNA, the CDR3 is TGCGCCAGCAGCTTGGCGGAGGGTGCCGGGGAGCTGTTTTTT. Encoded protein: CASSLAEGAGELFF.

This sequence joins TRBV19 and TRBJ1-2; 9 bases line up with TRBD1. From germline, CDR1 is LNHDA and CDR2 SQIVND (reference sequence). V dropped 7 bases and J dropped 4; count of bases not matched to a gene: 13. The CDR3 is made up of 16 amino acids. CDR3 region: CASTDPGQGYSYGYTF. In DNA, the CDR3 is TGTGCCAGTACCGATCCGGGACAGGGTTATTCCTATGGCTACACCTTC.

The chain has TRBV19 and TRBJ2-7; TRBD2 aligns across 8 bases. Losses at the gene ends were 2 bases for V and 6 bases for J; bases not matched to a gene: 6. The CDR3 sequence is 14 residues long. Germline V gene data show CDR1 as LNHDA and CDR2 as SQIVND (reference sequence). The CDR3 DNA sequence: TGTGCCAGTAGTATACGAGCGGGGGAGAGCGAGCAGTACGTC. This translates into CASSIRAGESEQYV.

The chain links TRBV6-5 to TRBJ1-2; D is unclear. In germline, CDR1 is MNHEY, CDR2 SVGAGI. Trimming shortened V by 3 bases and J by 5 bases, and 19 bases separated the two germline ends. This CDR3 is built from 16 residues. The CDR3 region has the DNA TGTGCCAGCAGTTATATAACCCCCCCAGGCGGGTATGGCTACACCTTC. This sequence encodes CASSYITPPGGYGYTF.

The count of this clone is one. The chain joins TRBV5-1 to TRBJ2-3; 7 bases are a match to TRBD2. Trimming removed 3 bases from V and 5 bases from J; junction bases left unmatched: 15. The CDR3 consists of 17 residues. Looked up from germline, CDR1 is SGHRS and CDR2 is YFSETQ. CDR3 amino acids: CASSSYKLPSGGDTQYF. CDR3 DNA sequence: TGCGCCAGCAGCTCCTACAAGCTACCCTCGGGGGGAGATACGCAGTATTTT.

The chain couples TRBV30 to TRBJ1-3; unclear D gene. The germline V gene has CDR1 GTSNPN and CDR2 SVGIG (reference sequence). The length of the CDR3 is 11 residues. V dropped 2 bases and J dropped 4 bases, with 3 bases sitting between them. CDR3 bases: TGTGCCTGGAGTCCAGGAAACACCATATATTTT. Amino acid sequence: CAWSPGNTIYF.

The chain employs TRBV4-1 and TRBJ2-3, with 9 nucleotides matching TRBD1. Germline V CDR1 and CDR2: MGHRA, YSYEKL. The V and J ends lost 2 bases and 1 base, in that order; junction bases with no gene match: 7. The CDR3 sequence is 17 residues long. The CDR3 reads CASSQPSQGAGTDTQYF. DNA of the CDR3: TGCGCCAGCAGCCAACCTTCACAGGGGGCGGGCACAGATACGCAGTATTTT.

CDR3 sequence (DNA): TGTGCCAGCAGTTTTAGAGGGAATGAGCAGTTCTTC. This translates into CASSFRGNEQFF. The genes are TRBV27 and TRBJ2-1; D perhaps matches TRBD2 (5 bases). Germline CDR1 is MNHEY and CDR2 is SMNVEV (reference sequence). CDR3 length: 12 residues. V was pared by 3 bases and J by 7 bases, with 7 bases between.

This clone has just one count. The chain has TRBV7-9 and TRBJ1-1, with TRBD1 as a possible D gene (5 bases). CDR1 is SEHNR and CDR2 is FQNEAQ in the germline V gene (reference sequence). There are 14 residues in the CDR3. Trimming removed 7 bases at V and 5 bases at J, with 17 bases between. CDR3 DNA: TGTGCCAGCATCATGTGGGGGGAAAGGACTGAAGCTTTCTTT. It translates to CASIMWGERTEAFF.

The chain combines TRBV5-1 with TRBJ2-5; 11 nucleotides align to TRBD1. CDR3 size: 14 residues. V shed 4 bases and J 5 bases; nucleotides not matched to a gene: 4. Germline-derived CDR1 and CDR2 are SGHRS and YFSETQ. CDR3 in DNA: TGCGCCAGCAGCGGACAGGGGGCGGGGGAGACCCAGTACTTC. Amino acids: CASSGQGAGETQYF.

This clone is a singleton in its sample. This sequence joins TRBV4-1 and TRBJ2-1, with 8 bases that match TRBD2. The CDR3 consists of 16 residues. The V gene's germline CDR1 is MGHRA and CDR2 YSYEKL. Trimming removed 4 bases from V and 2 bases from J; junction bases left unmatched: 7. The DNA of the CDR3 is TGCGCCAGCAGCCTAGCTCCGGGGGGGCCCTACAATGAGCAGTTCTTC. It specifies CASSLAPGGPYNEQFF.

As DNA, the CDR3 is TGTGCCAGCAGCTTGACAGGGGAAATTAACACTGAAGCTTTCTTT. Its protein is CASSLTGEINTEAFF. The chain couples TRBV7-3 to TRBJ1-1, with 8 bases matching TRBD1. This CDR3 region has 15 residues. Germline CDR1 SGHTA, CDR2 FQGTGA. V dropped 3 bases and J dropped 2; count of bases not matched to a gene: 5. Filled out from reference TRBV7-3 and TRBJ1-1, the complete variable domain reads GAGVSQTPSNKVTEKGKYVELRCDPISGHTALYWYRQSLGQGPEFLIYFQGTGAADDSGLPNDRFFAVRPEGSVSTLKIQRTERGDSAVYLCASSLTGEINTEAFFGQGTRLTVV.

The chain has TRBV28 and TRBJ1-6; 9 bases fit TRBD1. This CDR3 is built from 16 residues. Germline V gene lookup returns CDR1 MDHEN and CDR2 SYDVKM. After removal of 6 bases from V and 6 bases from J, the junction contained 9 bases not matched to a gene. The CDR3 region is CASRPTGGLGNSPLHF. DNA for the CDR3: TGTGCCAGCAGGCCAACAGGGGGCCTGGGTAATTCACCCCTCCACTTT.

The J gene is TRBJ1-2, the V gene TRBV7-2; 8 bases align to TRBD1. Germline trimming cut 4 bases from V and 4 bases from J; bases unmatched to any gene: 11. Germline CDR1 SGHTA, CDR2 FQGNSA. This CDR3 spans 16 amino acids. The chain's CDR3 is CASSSLGSQGGYGYTF. CDR3 DNA: TGTGCCAGCAGCTCACTTGGGTCACAGGGGGGCTATGGCTACACCTTC.

This chain uses TRBV30 with TRBJ1-3; perhaps TRBD1 as D (5 bases). Germline V gene data show CDR1 as GTSNPN and CDR2 as SVGIG (reference sequence). This CDR3 region has 16 residues. The V and J ends lost 1 base and 0 bases respectively, with 13 bases between them. This CDR3 reads CAWSADSVSSGNTIYF. For the CDR3, the DNA is TGTGCCTGGAGTGCTGACAGTGTTAGCTCTGGAAACACCATATATTTT.

This clone was found a few times. The chain recombines TRBV5-1 with TRBJ1-2; 8 nucleotides align to TRBD1. Trimming removed 5 bases from V and 7 bases from J; junction bases left unmatched: 16. The CDR3 runs to 16 residues. The germline CDR1 and CDR2 sequences are SGHRS and YFSETQ. CDR3 sequence reads: CASRFSGTGQSGGYTF. CDR3 coding DNA: TGCGCCAGCAGGTTCAGCGGGACAGGTCAATCGGGTGGCTACACCTTC. Full variable domain (remainder filled in from reference TRBV5-1 and TRBJ1-2): KAGVTQTPRYLIKTRGQQVTLSCSPISGHRSVSWYQQTPGQGLQFLFEYFSETQRNKGNFPGRFSGRQFSNSRSEMNVSTLELGDSALYLCASRFSGTGQSGGYTFGSGTRLTVV.

This clone was recorded a few times. The chain combines TRBV4-1 with TRBJ1-2; maybe TRBD1 (5 bases). V was shortened by 2 bases and J by 5 bases, with 18 bases between the two germline ends. CDR1 is MGHRA, CDR2 YSYEKL, per germline. The CDR3 extends over 16 amino acids. The CDR3 loop reads CASSQKPPDSVYGYTF. For the CDR3, the DNA is TGCGCCAGCAGCCAAAAACCCCCAGACAGTGTTTATGGCTACACCTTC.

The chain couples TRBV7-3 to TRBJ1-1; D is unresolved. Trimming removed 5 bases from V and 3 bases from J, with 19 bases in between. CDR3 length: 16 residues. Germline V gene data show CDR1 as SGHTA and CDR2 as FQGTGA. In DNA form, the CDR3 reads TGTGCCAGCAGCCCCTCGCCTAGGAGTGTCGACACTGAAGCTTTCTTT. Its translation is CASSPSPRSVDTEAFF. Looking up the rest from reference TRBV7-3 and TRBJ1-1 gives the full variable domain: GAGVSQTPSNKVTEKGKYVELRCDPISGHTALYWYRQSLGQGPEFLIYFQGTGAADDSGLPNDRFFAVRPEGSVSTLKIQRTERGDSAVYLCASSPSPRSVDTEAFFGQGTRLTVV.

The genes are TRBV6-5 and TRBJ2-1; D is uncertain. The length of the CDR3 is 15 residues. Trimming stripped 6 bases from V and 0 bases from J, with 12 bases between. In germline, CDR1 is MNHEY, CDR2 SVGAGI. CDR3 in amino acids: CASRPTEASYNEQFF. DNA of the CDR3: TGTGCCAGCAGGCCCACTGAGGCCTCCTACAATGAGCAGTTCTTC.

The sample holds one count of this clone. This chain uses TRBV2 with TRBJ1-6; 7 nucleotides match TRBD1. V lost 7 bases, J lost 2 bases, and 5 bases stayed unmatched. The CDR3 sequence is 15 residues long. Germline CDR1 reads SNHLY; CDR2 reads FYNNEI. As DNA, the CDR3 is TGTGCCAGCAACTTGGGACAGACCTATAATTCACCCCTCCACTTT. Translated, it gives CASNLGQTYNSPLHF.

This chain links TRBV23-1 with TRBJ2-7, with D perhaps matching TRBD1 (5 bases). TRBV23-1 is annotated as an ORF whose role is uncertain. Trimming pared 0 bases from V and 5 bases from J, leaving 20 bases between. CDR3 length: 17 amino acids. In nucleotides, the CDR3 is TGCGCCAGCAGTCAATCTCTTACGAGACAGAGGATTCACGAGCAGTACGTC. Encoded protein: CASSQSLTRQRIHEQYV.

The CDR3 sequence is CASSAGIQGAENYGYTF. The DNA for the CDR3 is TGCGCCAGCAGCGCGGGTATACAGGGGGCTGAGAACTATGGCTACACCTTC. The chain is built from TRBV5-1 and TRBJ1-2; 9 bases fit TRBD1. CDR1 is SGHRS and CDR2 is YFSETQ in the germline V gene. This CDR3 contains 17 residues. The J segment lost 2 bases and the V segment lost 4 bases, leaving 12 bases of the junction unmatched.

In DNA, the CDR3 is TGTGCCAGCCTAACCACAGGGGCCTTAGCTAACTATGGCTACACCTTC. Translation gives CASLTTGALANYGYTF. The V call is TRBV2, the J call TRBJ1-2; 7 nucleotides match TRBD1. After removal of 8 bases from V and 0 bases from J, the junction contained 12 bases not matched to a gene. From germline, CDR1 is SNHLY and CDR2 FYNNEI. The CDR3 length is 16 residues.